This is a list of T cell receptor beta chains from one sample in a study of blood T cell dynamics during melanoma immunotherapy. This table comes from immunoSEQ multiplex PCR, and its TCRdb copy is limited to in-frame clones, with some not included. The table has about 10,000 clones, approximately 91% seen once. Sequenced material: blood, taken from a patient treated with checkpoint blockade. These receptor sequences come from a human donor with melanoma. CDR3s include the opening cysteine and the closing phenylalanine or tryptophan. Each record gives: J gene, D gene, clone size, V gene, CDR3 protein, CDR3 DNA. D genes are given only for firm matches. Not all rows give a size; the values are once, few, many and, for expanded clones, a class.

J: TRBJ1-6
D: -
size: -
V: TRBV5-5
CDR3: CASSLLGGYNSPLHF
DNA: TGTGCCAGCAGCCTGCTCGGAGGATATAATTCACCCCTCCACTTT

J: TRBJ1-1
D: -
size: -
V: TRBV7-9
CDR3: CASSLVSGLNTEAFF
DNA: TGTGCCAGCAGCTTAGTAAGCGGGCTGAACACTGAAGCTTTCTTT

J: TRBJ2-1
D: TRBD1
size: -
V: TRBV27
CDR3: CASSLPGQGTREFF
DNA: TGTGCCAGCAGTTTACCCGGACAGGGAACGAGGGAGTTCTTC

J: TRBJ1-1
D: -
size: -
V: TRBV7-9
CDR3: CASSLEVGGRSEAFF
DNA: TGTGCCAGCAGCTTAGAGGTTGGGGGGAGATCTGAAGCTTTCTTT

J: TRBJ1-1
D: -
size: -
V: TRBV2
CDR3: CASRGNTEAFF
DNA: TGTGCCAGCCGGGGGAACACTGAAGCTTTCTTT

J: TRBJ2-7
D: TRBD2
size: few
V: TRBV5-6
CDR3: CASSFYGTRFGYEQYF
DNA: TGTGCCAGCAGCTTTTATGGGACTAGGTTTGGATACGAGCAGTACTTC

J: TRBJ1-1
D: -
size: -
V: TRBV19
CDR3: CASRDRDTEAFF
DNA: TGTGCCAGTAGGGACCGGGACACTGAAGCTTTCTTT

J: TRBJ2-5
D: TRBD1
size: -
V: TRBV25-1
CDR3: CASGTGDLYQETQYF
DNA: TGTGCCAGCGGGACAGGGGACCTTTACCAAGAGACCCAGTACTTC

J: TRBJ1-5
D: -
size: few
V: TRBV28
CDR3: CASSLAPSSNQPQHF
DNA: TGTGCCAGCAGTTTAGCCCCCTCTAGCAATCAGCCCCAGCATTTT

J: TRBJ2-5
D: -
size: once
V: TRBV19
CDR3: CASLTGPRSLTQYF
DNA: TGTGCCAGCCTGACAGGCCCCCGGTCCCTCACCCAGTACTTC

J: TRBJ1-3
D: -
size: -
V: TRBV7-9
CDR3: CASSGNTIYF
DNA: TGTGCCAGCAGTGGAAACACCATATATTTT